These T cell receptor beta chains were read from a single sample in a study of blood T cell repertoires in COVID-19. The repertoire was sequenced with immunoSEQ multiplex PCR; TCRdb's copy has only in-frame clones and lacks some. The profile shows approximately 310,000 clones, roughly 85% of them singletons. Sequenced input: PBMCs or T cells enriched from blood (not recorded which). These TCRs come from a man aged 30 to 39 who had recovered from COVID-19. CDR3s include the opening cysteine and the closing phenylalanine or tryptophan. A D gene is named only where the DNA matches it firmly. Only part of the rows carry a size: once, few, many, or a class if the clone is expanded.

J	V	D	size	DNA	CDR3
TRBJ1-2	TRBV28	.	few	TGTGCCAGCAGTGTGGACATGAGTTGGGGCTACACCTTC	CASSVDMSWGYTF
TRBJ1-2	TRBV9	TRBD1	.	TGTGCCAGCAGCGGGACAGGGTCCCCTAACTATGGCTACACCTTC	CASSGTGSPNYGYTF
TRBJ1-6	TRBV30	TRBD1	once	TGTGCCTGGAGTACAGGGGACAATTCACCCCTCCACTTT	CAWSTGDNSPLHF
TRBJ2-5	TRBV30	.	few	TGTGCCTGGAGTCCTGGGCGAGAGACCCAGTACTTC	CAWSPGRETQYF
TRBJ1-2	TRBV27	.	.	TGTGCCAGCACAGGGGCCGGGGATGGCTACACCTTC	CASTGAGDGYTF
TRBJ1-1	TRBV5-6	TRBD1	.	TGTGCCAGCAGCGCGGACCGGGACAGGGGGCGAGTGAGGACTGAAGCTTTCTTT	CASSADRDRGRVRTEAFF
TRBJ2-5	TRBV9	TRBD2	.	TGTGCCAGCAGCTTAGCGGGGGGGTACCAAGAGACCCAGTACTTC	CASSLAGGYQETQYF
TRBJ2-2	TRBV29-1	TRBD1	.	TGCAGCGTTAGGAGGTCAGGGGGCTTTAGTGTAGGCACCGGGGAGCTGTTTTTT	CSVRRSGGFSVGTGELFF
TRBJ1-1	TRBV30	.	.	TGTGCCTGGAGCGCCTTCAGGTGGAACACTGAAGCTTTCTTT	CAWSAFRWNTEAFF
TRBJ2-3	TRBV2	.	.	TGTGCCAGCAGCCCCGGGACTAGCACAGATACGCAGTATTTT	CASSPGTSTDTQYF
TRBJ1-2	TRBV18	.	.	TGTGCCAGCTCTGCAGGCTACGGACAGATTAACTATGGCTACACCTTC	CASSAGYGQINYGYTF
TRBJ1-1	TRBV19	TRBD1	.	TGTGCCAGTGGGGAACAGGGGGCCCCTGAAGCTTTCTTT	CASGEQGAPEAFF
TRBJ1-2	TRBV3-1/TRBV3-2	.	.	TGTGCCAGCAGCCAGGCTGGGAACAGGGATGGCTACACCTTC	CASSQAGNRDGYTF
TRBJ1-3	TRBV4-3	.	.	TGCGCCAGCAGCCAAGAGTACGGGGGGCTCGGAAACACCATATATTTT	CASSQEYGGLGNTIYF
TRBJ2-3	TRBV4-1	.	once	TGCGCCAGCCTACCTTTCTTACAGGGGAGGACAGATACGCAGTATTTT	CASLPFLQGRTDTQYF
TRBJ1-2	TRBV2	TRBD1	.	TGTGCCAGCAATACCCGGGACAGGGGCCTCCCTGGCTACACCTTC	CASNTRDRGLPGYTF
TRBJ2-1	TRBV12-3/TRBV12-4	.	.	TGTGCCAGCAGTTTGGTGCCGGGGGGCGAGCAGTTCTTC	CASSLVPGGEQFF